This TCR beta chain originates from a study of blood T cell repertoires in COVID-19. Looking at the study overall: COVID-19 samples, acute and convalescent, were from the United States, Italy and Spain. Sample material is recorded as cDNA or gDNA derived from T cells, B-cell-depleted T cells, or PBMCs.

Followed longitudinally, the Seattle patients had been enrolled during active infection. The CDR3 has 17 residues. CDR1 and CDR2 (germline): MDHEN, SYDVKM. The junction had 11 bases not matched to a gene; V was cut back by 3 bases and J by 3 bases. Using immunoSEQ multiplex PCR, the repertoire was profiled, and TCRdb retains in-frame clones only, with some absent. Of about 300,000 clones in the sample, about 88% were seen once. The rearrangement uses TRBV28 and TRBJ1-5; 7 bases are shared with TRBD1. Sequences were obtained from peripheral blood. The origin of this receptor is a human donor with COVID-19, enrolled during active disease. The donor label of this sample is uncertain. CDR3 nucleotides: TGTGCCAGCAGTTTGGACAGGACGGGTATTGACAATCAGCCCCAGCATTTT. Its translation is CASSLDRTGIDNQPQHF.